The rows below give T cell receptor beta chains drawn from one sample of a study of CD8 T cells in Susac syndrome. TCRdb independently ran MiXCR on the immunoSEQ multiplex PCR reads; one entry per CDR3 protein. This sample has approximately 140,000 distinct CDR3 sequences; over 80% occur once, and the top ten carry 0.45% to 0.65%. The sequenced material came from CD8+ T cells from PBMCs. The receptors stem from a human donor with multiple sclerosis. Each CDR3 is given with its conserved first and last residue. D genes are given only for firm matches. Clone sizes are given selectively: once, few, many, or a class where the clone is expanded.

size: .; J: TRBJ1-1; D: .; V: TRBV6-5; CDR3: CASSYTRRSWRSEAFF; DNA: TGTGCCAGCAGTTACACCCGCCGGTCCTGGCGTTCTGAAGCTTTCTTT
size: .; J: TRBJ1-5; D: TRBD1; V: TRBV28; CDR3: CASTEGTGSNQPQHF; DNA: TGTGCCAGCACAGAAGGGACAGGGAGTAATCAGCCCCAGCATTTT
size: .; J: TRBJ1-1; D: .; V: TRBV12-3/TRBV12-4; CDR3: CASSFVFEEAFF; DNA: TGTGCCAGCAGTTTTGTTTTCGAAGAAGCTTTCTTT
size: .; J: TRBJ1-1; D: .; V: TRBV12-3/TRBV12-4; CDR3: CASSRLNTEAFF; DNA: TGTGCCAGCAGTCGATTGAACACTGAAGCTTTCTTT
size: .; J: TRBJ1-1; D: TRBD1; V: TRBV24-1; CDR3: CATSSGQGSEAFF; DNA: TGTGCCACCTCGTCAGGACAGGGCTCTGAAGCTTTCTTT
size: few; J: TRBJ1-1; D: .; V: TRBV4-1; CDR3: CASSQDWVEGTEAFF; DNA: TGCGCCAGCAGCCAAGATTGGGTGGAAGGAACTGAAGCTTTCTTT
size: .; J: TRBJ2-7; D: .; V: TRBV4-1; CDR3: CASSPLVEFYEQYF; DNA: TGCGCCAGCAGCCCTCTGGTGGAATTCTACGAGCAGTACTTC
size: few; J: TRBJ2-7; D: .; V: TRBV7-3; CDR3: CASSVRVTYEQYF; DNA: TGTGCCAGCAGCGTCCGGGTAACCTACGAGCAGTACTTC
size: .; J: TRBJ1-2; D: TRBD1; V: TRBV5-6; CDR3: CASSPWYRDRYYGYTF; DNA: TGTGCCAGCAGCCCGTGGTACAGGGACAGGTACTATGGCTACACCTTC
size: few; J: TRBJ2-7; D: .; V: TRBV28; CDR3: CASSSPGTGSTIIYEQYF; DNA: TGTGCCAGCAGTTCTCCCGGGACCGGGTCTACTATTATCTACGAGCAGTACTTC
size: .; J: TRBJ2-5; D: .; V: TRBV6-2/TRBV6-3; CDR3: CASSYGHETQYF; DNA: TGTGCCAGCAGTTATGGGCACGAGACCCAGTACTTC
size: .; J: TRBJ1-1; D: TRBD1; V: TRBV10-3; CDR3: CAIRDPGQWNTEAFF; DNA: TGTGCCATCAGGGACCCGGGACAGTGGAACACTGAAGCTTTCTTT
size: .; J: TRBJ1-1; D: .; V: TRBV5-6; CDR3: CASSINYLEAFF; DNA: TGTGCCAGCAGCATCAATTACCTTGAAGCTTTCTTT
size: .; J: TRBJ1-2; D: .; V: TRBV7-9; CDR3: CASSLQGFKHYGYTF; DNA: TGTGCCAGCAGCTTACAGGGATTCAAACACTATGGCTACACCTTC
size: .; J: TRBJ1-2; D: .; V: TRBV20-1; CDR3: CSARDLSRSNYGYTF; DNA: TGCAGTGCTAGAGATTTATCGCGGTCCAACTATGGCTACACCTTC
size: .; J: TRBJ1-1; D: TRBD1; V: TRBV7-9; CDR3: CASSSTGTGPSAEAFF; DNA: TGTGCCAGCAGCTCAACCGGGACAGGTCCTTCGGCTGAAGCTTTCTTT
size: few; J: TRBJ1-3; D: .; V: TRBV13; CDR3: CASSSPGVSGNTIYF; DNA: TGTGCCAGCAGCTCTCCAGGGGTCTCTGGAAACACCATATATTTT
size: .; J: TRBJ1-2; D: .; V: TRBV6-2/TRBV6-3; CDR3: CASSPLPSYGYTF; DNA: TGTGCCAGCAGTCCGCTTCCGAGCTATGGCTACACCTTC
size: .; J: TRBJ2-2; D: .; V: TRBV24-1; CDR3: CATSDPYHGSGIDLSGELFF; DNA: TGTGCCACCAGTGATCCCTACCACGGTTCCGGGATCGACTTGTCCGGGGAGCTGTTTTTT
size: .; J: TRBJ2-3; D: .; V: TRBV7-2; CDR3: CASSFGQTSPGDTQYF; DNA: TGTGCCAGCAGCTTTGGCCAGACTAGTCCGGGGGATACGCAGTATTTT
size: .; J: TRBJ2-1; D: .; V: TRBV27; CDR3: CASSPYLNNEQFF; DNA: TGTGCCAGCAGTCCCTACCTGAACAATGAGCAGTTCTTC
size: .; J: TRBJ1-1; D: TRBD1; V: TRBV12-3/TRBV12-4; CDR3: CASSDRVFDTEAFF; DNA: TGTGCCAGCAGTGACAGGGTTTTCGACACTGAAGCTTTCTTT
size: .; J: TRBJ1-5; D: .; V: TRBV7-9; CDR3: CASSLEPGARNQPQHF; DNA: TGTGCCAGCAGCTTAGAACCCGGCGCCCGCAATCAGCCCCAGCATTTT
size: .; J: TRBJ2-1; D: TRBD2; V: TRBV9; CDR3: CASSVSSGRANEQFF; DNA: TGTGCCAGCAGCGTCTCTAGCGGGAGGGCCAATGAGCAGTTCTTC
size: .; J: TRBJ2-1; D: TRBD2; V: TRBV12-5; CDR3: CASSISGLGIYNEQFF; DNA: TGTGCTAGTAGTATCTCTGGACTAGGCATCTACAATGAGCAGTTCTTC
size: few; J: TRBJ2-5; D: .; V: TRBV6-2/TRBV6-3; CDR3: CASSYVTRETQYF; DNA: TGTGCCAGCAGTTACGTGACTAGAGAGACCCAGTACTTC
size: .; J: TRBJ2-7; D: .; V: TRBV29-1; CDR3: CSVAPRGGGEQYF; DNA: TGCAGCGTTGCCCCCCGAGGAGGAGGCGAGCAGTACTTC
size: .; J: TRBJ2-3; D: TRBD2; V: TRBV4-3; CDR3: CASSQNGLATSTDTQYF; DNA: TGCGCCAGCAGCCAGAACGGACTAGCCACTAGCACAGATACGCAGTATTTT
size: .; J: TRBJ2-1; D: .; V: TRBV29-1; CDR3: CSVGGTYNEQFF; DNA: TGCAGCGTTGGCGGAACCTACAATGAGCAGTTCTTC
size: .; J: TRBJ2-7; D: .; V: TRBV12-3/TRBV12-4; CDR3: CASSLNAGTEQYF; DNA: TGTGCCAGCAGTTTAAATGCTGGGACCGAGCAGTACTTC
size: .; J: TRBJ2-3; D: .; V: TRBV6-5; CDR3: CASGWGDTQYF; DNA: TGTGCCAGCGGATGGGGGGATACGCAGTATTTT
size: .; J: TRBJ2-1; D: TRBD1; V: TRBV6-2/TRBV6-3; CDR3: CASSTDRASGDYNEQFF; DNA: TGTGCCAGCAGTACCGACAGGGCCTCAGGGGATTACAATGAGCAGTTCTTC
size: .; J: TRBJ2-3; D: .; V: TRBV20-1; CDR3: CSARDMLGPETDTQYF; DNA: TGCAGTGCTAGAGACATGCTGGGACCAGAAACAGATACGCAGTATTTT
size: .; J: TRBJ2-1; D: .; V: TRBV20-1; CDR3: CSARDWASEDEQFF; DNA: TGCAGTGCTAGAGATTGGGCTAGTGAGGATGAGCAGTTCTTC
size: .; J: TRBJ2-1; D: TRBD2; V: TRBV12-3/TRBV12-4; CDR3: CASSLAASGVNEQFF; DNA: TGTGCCAGCAGTTTAGCGGCTAGCGGGGTTAATGAGCAGTTCTTC
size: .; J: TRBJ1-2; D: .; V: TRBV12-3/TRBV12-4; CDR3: CASRPAPGSTANYGYTF; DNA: TGTGCCAGCAGACCCGCTCCCGGGTCGACAGCTAACTATGGCTACACCTTC
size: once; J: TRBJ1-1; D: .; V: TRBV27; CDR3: CASSPRVSTEAFF; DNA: TGTGCCAGCAGTCCTAGGGTGAGCACTGAAGCTTTCTTT
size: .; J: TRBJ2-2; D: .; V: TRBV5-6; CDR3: CASSFGVAGELFF; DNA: TGTGCCAGCAGCTTCGGGGTGGCCGGGGAGCTGTTTTTT
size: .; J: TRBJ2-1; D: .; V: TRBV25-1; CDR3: CASSEGPGNEQFF; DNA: TGTGCCAGCAGTGAAGGCCCTGGCAATGAGCAGTTCTTC
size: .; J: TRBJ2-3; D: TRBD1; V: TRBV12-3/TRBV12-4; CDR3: CASSLEQGRPDTQYF; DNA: TGTGCCAGCAGTTTAGAACAGGGGAGACCAGATACGCAGTATTTT
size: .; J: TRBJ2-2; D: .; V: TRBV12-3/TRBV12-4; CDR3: CASRPPAGTANTGELFF; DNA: TGTGCCAGCAGACCCCCTGCCGGGACGGCAAACACCGGGGAGCTGTTTTTT
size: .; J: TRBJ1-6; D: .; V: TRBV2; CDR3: CASSEDPPPGLGPLHF; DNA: TGTGCCAGCAGTGAAGACCCCCCACCCGGTTTGGGACCCCTCCACTTT
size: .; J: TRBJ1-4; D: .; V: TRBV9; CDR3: CASSVASRTDSYEKLFF; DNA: TGTGCCAGCAGCGTAGCTTCCCGTACAGACTCTTATGAAAAACTGTTTTTT
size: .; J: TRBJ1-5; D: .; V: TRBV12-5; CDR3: CASGSHQPQHF; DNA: TGTGCTAGTGGTTCACATCAGCCCCAGCATTTT
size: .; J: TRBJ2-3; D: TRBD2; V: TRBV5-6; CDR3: CASSFVPVLAGRYTQYF; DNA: TGTGCCAGCAGCTTCGTCCCAGTGCTAGCGGGGCGTTATACGCAGTATTTT